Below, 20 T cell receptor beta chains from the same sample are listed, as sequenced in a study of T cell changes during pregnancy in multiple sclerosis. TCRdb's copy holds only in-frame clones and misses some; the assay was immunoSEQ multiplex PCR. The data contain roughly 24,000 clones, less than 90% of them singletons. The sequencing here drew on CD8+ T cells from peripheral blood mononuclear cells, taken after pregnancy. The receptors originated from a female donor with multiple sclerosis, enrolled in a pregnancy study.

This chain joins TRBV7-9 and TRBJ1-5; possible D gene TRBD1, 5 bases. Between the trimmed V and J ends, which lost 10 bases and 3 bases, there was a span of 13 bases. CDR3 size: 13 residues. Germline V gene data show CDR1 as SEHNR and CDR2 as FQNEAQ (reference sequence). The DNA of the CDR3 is TGTGCCACCATCGGAGGGGCCAATCAGCCCCAGCATTTT. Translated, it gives CATIGGANQPQHF.

The CDR3 spells CASSGSAYEQYF. CDR3 nucleotides: TGTGCCAGCAGCGGGTCAGCCTACGAGCAGTACTTC. J is TRBJ2-7 and V is TRBV9; D call uncertain. V was clipped by 3 bases and J by 2 bases, with 6 bases between them. The CDR3 is 12 amino acids. The V gene's germline CDR1 is SGDLS and CDR2 YYNGEE.

The CDR3 DNA is TGTGCCAGCAGCTTGCTCCCTCCTTGGACAGGGGTTAATTCACCCCTCCACTTT. It translates to CASSLLPPWTGVNSPLHF. The V and J genes are TRBV5-6 and TRBJ1-6, with 9 bases identical to TRBD1. V shed 1 base and J 6 bases; nucleotides not matched to a gene: 11. This CDR3 region has 18 residues. Germline assignment: CDR1 SGHDT and CDR2 YYEEEE.

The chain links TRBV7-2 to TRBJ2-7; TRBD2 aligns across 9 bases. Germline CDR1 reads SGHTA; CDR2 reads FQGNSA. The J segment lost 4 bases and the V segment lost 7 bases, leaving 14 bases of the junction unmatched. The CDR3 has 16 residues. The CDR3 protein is CASTAAPTSGIYEQYF. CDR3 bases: TGTGCCAGCACCGCCGCCCCGACTAGCGGAATTTACGAGCAGTACTTC.

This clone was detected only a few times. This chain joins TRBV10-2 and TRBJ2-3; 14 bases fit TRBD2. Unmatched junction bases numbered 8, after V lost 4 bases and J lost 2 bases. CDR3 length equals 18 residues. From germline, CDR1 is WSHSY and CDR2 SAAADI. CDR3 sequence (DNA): TGCGCCAGCAGTGGTCCCGGGACTAGCGGGGGTATCACAGATACGCAGTATTTT. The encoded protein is CASSGPGTSGGITDTQYF.

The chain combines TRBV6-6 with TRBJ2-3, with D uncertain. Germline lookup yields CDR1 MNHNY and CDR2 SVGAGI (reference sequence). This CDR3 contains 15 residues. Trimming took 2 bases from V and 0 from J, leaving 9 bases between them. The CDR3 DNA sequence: TGTGCCAGCAGTTACATCGTTTCCAGCACAGATACGCAGTATTTT. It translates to CASSYIVSSTDTQYF.

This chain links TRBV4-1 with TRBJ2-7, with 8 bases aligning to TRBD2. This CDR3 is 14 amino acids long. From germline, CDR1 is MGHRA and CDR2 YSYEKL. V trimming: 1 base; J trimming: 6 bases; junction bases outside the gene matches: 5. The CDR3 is CASSQGAGVAEQYF. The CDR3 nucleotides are TGCGCCAGCAGCCAAGGAGCGGGAGTAGCCGAGCAGTACTTC.

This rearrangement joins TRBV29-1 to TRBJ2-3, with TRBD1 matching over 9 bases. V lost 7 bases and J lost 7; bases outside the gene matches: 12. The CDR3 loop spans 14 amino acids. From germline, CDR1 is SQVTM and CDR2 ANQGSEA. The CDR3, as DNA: TGCAGCGCCCCCTTAGGGACAGGGAGCCATACGCAGTATTTT. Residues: CSAPLGTGSHTQYF.

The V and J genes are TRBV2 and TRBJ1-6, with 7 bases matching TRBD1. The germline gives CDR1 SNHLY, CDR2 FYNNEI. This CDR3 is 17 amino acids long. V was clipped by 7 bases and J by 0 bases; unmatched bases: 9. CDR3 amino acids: CASTQGTEYSYNSPLHF. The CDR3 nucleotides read TGTGCCAGCACACAAGGGACAGAGTACTCCTATAATTCACCCCTCCACTTT.

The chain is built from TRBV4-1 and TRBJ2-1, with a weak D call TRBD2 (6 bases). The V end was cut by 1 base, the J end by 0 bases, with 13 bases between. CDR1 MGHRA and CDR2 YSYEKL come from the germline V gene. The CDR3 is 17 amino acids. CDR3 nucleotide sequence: TGCGCCAGCAGCCAAGGGGGGGAACCGAGCTCCTACAATGAGCAGTTCTTC. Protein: CASSQGGEPSSYNEQFF.

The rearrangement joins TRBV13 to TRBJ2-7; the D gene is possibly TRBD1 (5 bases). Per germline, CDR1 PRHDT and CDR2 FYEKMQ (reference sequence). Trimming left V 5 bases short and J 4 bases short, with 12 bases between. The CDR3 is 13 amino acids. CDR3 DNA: TGTGCCAGCAGCCCAGGACAAGGTTACGAGCAGTACTTC. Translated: CASSPGQGYEQYF.

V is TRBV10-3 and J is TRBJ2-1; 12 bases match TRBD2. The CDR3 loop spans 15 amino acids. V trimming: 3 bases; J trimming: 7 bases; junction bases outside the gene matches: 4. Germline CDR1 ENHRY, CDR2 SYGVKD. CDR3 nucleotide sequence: TGTGCCATCAGTGAAGGGACTAGCGGGTCGAATGAGCAGTTCTTC. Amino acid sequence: CAISEGTSGSNEQFF.

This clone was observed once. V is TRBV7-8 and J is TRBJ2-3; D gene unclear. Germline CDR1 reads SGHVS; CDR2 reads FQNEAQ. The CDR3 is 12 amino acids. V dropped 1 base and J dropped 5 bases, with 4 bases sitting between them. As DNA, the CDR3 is TGTGCCAGCAGCTTAGACGGAGATACGCAGTATTTT. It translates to CASSLDGDTQYF. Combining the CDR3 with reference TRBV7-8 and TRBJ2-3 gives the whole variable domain GAGVSQSPRYKVAKRGQDVALRCDPISGHVSLFWYQQALGQGPEFLTYFQNEAQLDKSGLPSDRFFAERPEGSVSTLKIQRTQQEDSAVYLCASSLDGDTQYFGPGTRLTVL.

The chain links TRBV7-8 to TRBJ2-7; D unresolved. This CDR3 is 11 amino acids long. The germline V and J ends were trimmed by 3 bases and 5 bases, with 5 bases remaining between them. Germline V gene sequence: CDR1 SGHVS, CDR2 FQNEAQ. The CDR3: CASSFLDEQYF. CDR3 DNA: TGTGCCAGCAGCTTCCTTGACGAGCAGTACTTC.

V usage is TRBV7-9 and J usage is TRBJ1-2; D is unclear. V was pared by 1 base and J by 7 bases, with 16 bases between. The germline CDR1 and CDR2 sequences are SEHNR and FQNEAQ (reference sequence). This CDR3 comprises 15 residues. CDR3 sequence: CASSLESGASVGYTF. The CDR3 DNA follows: TGTGCCAGCAGCTTAGAATCCGGTGCTTCGGTTGGCTACACCTTC.

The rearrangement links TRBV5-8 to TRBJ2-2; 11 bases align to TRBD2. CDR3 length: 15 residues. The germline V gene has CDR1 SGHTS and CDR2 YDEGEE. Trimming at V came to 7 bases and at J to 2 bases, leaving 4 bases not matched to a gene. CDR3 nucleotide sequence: TGTGCCAGCGACGGGACTAGCGGCAACACCGGGGAGCTGTTTTTT. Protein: CASDGTSGNTGELFF.

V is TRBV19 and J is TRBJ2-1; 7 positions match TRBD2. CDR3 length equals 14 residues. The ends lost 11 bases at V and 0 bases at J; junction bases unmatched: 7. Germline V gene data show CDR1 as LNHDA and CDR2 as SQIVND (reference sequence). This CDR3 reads CASSPSGSYNEQFF. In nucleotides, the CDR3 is TGTGCCTCTTCCCCTAGCGGCTCCTACAATGAGCAGTTCTTC.

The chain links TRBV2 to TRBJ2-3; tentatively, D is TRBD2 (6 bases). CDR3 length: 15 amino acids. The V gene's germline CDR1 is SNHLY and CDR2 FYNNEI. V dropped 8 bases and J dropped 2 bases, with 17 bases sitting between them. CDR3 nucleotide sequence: TGTGCCAGCCCTCCCCGTAGCGGTTCCACAGATACGCAGTATTTT. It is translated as CASPPRSGSTDTQYF.

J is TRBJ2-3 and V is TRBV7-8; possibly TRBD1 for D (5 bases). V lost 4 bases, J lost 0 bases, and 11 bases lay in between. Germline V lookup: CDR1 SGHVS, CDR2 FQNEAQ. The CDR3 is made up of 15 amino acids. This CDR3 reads CASSSGQISTDTQYF. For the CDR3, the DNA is TGTGCCAGCAGCTCCGGACAAATTAGCACAGATACGCAGTATTTT.

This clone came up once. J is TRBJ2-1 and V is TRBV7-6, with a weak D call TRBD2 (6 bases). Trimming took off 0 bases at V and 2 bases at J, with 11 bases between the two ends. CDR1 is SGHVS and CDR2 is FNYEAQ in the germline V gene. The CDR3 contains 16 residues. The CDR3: CASSLASGDPYNEQFF. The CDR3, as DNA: TGTGCCAGCAGCTTAGCTTCGGGGGACCCCTACAATGAGCAGTTCTTC.